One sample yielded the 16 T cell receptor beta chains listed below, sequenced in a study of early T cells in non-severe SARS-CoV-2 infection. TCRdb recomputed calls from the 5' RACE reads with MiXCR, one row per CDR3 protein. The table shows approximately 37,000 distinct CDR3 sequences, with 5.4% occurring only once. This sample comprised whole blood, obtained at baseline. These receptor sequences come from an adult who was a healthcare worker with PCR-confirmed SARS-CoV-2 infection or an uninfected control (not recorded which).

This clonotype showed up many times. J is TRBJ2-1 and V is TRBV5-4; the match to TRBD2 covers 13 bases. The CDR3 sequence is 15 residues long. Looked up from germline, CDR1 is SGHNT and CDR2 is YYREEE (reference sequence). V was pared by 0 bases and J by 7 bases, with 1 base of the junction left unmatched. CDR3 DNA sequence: TGTGCCAGCAGCTTGGAACTAGCGGGAGGGAATGAGCAGTTCTTC. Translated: CASSLELAGGNEQFF. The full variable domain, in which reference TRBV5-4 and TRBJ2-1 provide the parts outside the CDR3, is ETGVTQSPTHLIKTRGQQVTLRCSSQSGHNTVSWYQQALGQGPQFIFQYYREEENGRGNFPPRFSGLQFPNYSSELNVNALELDDSALYLCASSLELAGGNEQFFGPGTRLTVL.

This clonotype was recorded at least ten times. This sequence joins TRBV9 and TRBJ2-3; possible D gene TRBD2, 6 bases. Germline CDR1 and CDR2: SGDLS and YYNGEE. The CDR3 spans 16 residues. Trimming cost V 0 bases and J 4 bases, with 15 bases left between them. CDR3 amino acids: CASSVGVGSFADTQYF. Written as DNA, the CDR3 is TGTGCCAGCAGCGTAGGGGTCGGGAGTTTCGCAGATACGCAGTATTTT.

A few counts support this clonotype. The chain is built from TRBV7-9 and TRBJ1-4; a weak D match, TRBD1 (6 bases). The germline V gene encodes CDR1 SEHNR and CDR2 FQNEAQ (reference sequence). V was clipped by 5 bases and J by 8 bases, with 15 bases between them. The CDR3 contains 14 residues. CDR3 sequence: CASSVTGTGEKLFF. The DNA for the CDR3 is TGTGCCAGCAGCGTTACAGGGACCGGCGAAAAACTGTTTTTT.

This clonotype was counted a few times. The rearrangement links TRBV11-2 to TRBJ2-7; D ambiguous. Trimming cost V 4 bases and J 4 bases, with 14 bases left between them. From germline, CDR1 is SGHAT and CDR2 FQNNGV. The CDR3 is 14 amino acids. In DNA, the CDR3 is TGTGCCAGCAGCTCCCTTTTGAGTGTATACGAGCAGTACTTC. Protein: CASSSLLSVYEQYF.

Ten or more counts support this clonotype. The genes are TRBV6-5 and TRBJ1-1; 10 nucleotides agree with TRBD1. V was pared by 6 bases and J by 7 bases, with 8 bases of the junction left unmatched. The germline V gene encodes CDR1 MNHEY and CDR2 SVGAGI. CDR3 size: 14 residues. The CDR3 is CASSAGTGAFEAFF. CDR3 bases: TGTGCCAGCAGCGCCGGGACAGGGGCCTTTGAAGCTTTCTTT.

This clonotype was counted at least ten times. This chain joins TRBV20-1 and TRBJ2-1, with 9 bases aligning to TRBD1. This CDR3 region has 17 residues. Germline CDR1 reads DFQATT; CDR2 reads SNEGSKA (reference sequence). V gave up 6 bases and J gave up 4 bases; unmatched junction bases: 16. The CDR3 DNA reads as TGCAGTGCCTTGGGACAGGGACAACAAAGGGGTTACAATGAGCAGTTCTTC. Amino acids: CSALGQGQQRGYNEQFF.

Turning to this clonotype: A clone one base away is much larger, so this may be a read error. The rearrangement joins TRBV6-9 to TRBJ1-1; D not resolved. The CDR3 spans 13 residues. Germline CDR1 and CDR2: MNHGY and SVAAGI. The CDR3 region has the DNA TGTGCCAACAGTTATTTTATGGTCACTGAAGCTTTCTTT. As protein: CANSYFMVTEAFF.

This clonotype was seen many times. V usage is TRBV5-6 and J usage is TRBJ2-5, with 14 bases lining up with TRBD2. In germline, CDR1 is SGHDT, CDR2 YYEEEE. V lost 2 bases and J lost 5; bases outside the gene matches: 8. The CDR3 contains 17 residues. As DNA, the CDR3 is TGTGCCAGCAGCTTACGCGCCTGGACTAGCGGGAGGGAGACCCAGTACTTC. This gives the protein CASSLRAWTSGRETQYF.

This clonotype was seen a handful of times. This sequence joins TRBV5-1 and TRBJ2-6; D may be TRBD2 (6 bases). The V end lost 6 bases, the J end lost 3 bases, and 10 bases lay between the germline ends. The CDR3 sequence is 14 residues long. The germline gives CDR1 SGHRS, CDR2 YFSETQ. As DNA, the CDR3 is TGCGCCAGCACCCTGCGGGGTGGGGCCAACGTCCTGACTTTC. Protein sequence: CASTLRGGANVLTF.

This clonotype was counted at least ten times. The CDR3 sequence is CASSSSDSFPHEQFF. The CDR3 nucleotides read TGTGCCAGCAGCTCATCGGACAGCTTTCCCCATGAGCAGTTCTTC. The rearrangement uses TRBV7-2 and TRBJ2-1; D may be TRBD1 (6 bases). V gave up 4 bases and J gave up 8 bases, with 18 bases separating them. CDR3 length: 15 amino acids. Germline CDR1 reads SGHTA; CDR2 reads FQGNSA. The complete variable domain, with remaining parts taken from reference TRBV7-2 and TRBJ2-1, reads GAGVSQSPSNKVTEKGKDVELRCDPISGHTALYWYRQSLGQGLEFLIYFQGNSAPDKSGLPSDRFSAERTGGSVSTLTIQRTQQEDSAVYLCASSSSDSFPHEQFFGPGTRLTVL.

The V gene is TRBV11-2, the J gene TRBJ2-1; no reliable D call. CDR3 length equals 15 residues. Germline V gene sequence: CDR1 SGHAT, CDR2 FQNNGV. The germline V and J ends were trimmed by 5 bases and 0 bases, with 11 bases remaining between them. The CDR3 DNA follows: TGTGCCAGCAGCCAACCCAGGACCTCCTACAATGAGCAGTTCTTC. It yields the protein CASSQPRTSYNEQFF.

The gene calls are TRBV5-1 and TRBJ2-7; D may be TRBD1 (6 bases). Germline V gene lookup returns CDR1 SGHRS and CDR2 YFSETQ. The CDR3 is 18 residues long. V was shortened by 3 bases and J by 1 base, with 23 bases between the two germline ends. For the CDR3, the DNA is TGCGCCAGCAGCTCACCTCGACAGGCCGGGAAAAATTCCTACGAGCAGTACTTC. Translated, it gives CASSSPRQAGKNSYEQYF.

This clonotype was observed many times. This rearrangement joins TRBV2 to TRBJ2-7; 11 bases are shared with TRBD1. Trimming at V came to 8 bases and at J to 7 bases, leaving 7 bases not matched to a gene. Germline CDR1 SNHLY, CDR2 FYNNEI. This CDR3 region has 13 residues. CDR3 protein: CASGLDRGREQYF. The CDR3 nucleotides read TGTGCCAGCGGGCTGGACAGGGGGCGTGAGCAGTACTTC.

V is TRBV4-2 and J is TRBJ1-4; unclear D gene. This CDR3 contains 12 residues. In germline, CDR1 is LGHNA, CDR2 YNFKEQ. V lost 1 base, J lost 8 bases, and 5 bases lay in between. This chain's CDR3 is CASSQGEEKLFF. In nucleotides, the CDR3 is TGTGCCAGCAGCCAAGGGGAAGAAAAACTGTTTTTT.

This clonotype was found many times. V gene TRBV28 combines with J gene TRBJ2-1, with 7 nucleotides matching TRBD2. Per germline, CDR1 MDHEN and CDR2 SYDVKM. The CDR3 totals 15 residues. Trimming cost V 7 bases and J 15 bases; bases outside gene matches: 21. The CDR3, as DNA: TGTGCCAGCAATGGGAACCGAAAGCGGGATCCCATGGGGTTCTTC. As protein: CASNGNRKRDPMGFF.

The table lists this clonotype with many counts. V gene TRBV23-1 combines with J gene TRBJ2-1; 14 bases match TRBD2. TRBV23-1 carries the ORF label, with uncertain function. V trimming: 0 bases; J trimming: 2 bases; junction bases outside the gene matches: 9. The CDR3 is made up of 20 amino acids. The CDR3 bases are TGCGCCAGCAGTCAATCGAGACCCGGGACTAGCGGGAGCCCCTACAATGAGCAGTTCTTC. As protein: CASSQSRPGTSGSPYNEQFF.